This T cell receptor (beta chain) appears in the sequencing data of a study of CD8 T cells in Susac syndrome. Sequencing targeted TCR beta in T cells from blood (CD8+ and CD4+). The multiple sclerosis controls were treatment-naive patients affected by stable or active relapsing-remitting disease. Negative isolation was used for CD8+ and CD4+ T cells and FACS enrichment for TEMRA cells. Reverse transcription of roughly 0.5 to 1 ug RNA used random hexamers. Multiplex immunoSEQ PCR targeted 54 Vbeta and 13 Jbeta TCR beta segments. TCRdb redid the calling of the immunoSEQ multiplex PCR reads with MiXCR, one entry per CDR3 protein. The sample records under 200,000 distinct CDR3 sequences, approximately 95% being singletons. CDR3 size: 12 residues. V lost 6 bases to trimming and J lost 7 bases, with 12 bases between them.

The sequencing input was CD8+ T cells from PBMCs. The genes are TRBV12-3 or TRBV12-4 and TRBJ1-1; D uncertain. This receptor was taken from a human donor with multiple sclerosis. The CDR3 protein is CASSPRLFEAFF. The CDR3 coding sequence is TGTGCCAGCAGCCCGAGATTATTTGAAGCTTTCTTT.